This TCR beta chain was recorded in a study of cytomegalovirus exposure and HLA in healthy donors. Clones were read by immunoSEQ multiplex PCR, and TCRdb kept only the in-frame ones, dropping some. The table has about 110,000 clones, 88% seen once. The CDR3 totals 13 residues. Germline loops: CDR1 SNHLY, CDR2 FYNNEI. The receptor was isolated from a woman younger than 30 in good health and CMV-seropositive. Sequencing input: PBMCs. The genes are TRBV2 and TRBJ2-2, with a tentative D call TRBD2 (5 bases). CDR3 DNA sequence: TGTGCAGGAGCAGGCGGGTTTGCCGGGGAGCTGTTTTTT. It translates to CAGAGGFAGELFF.